This entry lists 12 T cell receptor beta chains sequenced from one sample in a study of PD-1 blockade in classical Hodgkin lymphoma. The patients all showed relapse after autologous stem cell transplantation, while their brentuximab vedotin exposure varied. Assay used: immunoSEQ multiplex PCR; TCRdb lists only in-frame clones, some missing. Of more than 140,000 clones listed, less than 80% were seen once; the top ten hold about 9.3%. The input for sequencing was peripheral blood mononuclear cells (PBMCs), taken before the second cycle of nivolumab. The receptors originated from a human donor with classical Hodgkin lymphoma.

The rearrangement links TRBV27 to TRBJ1-6; TRBD1 is a possible D gene (5 bases). CDR1 and CDR2 (germline): MNHEY, SMNVEV (reference sequence). V lost 6 bases and J 9 bases, leaving 30 bases between the germline ends. The CDR3 is 19 residues long. Written as DNA, the CDR3 is TGTGCCAGCAGCCGTAGCCTAAATCCGGGACGCATTAGGGGTTCACCCCTCCACTTT. Amino acid sequence: CASSRSLNPGRIRGSPLHF.

The chain recombines TRBV2 with TRBJ1-5; D not resolved. This CDR3 has 13 residues. The V gene's germline CDR1 is SNHLY and CDR2 FYNNEI. V was shortened by 5 bases and J by 6 bases, with 11 bases between the two germline ends. CDR3 residues: CASSSTSGQPQHF. CDR3 DNA: TGTGCCAGCAGTTCGACGTCAGGTCAGCCCCAGCATTTT.

The chain employs TRBV2 and TRBJ1-2; 8 bases fit TRBD1. V lost 5 bases to trimming and J lost 0 bases; unmatched junction nucleotides: 8. The CDR3 runs 16 residues. Germline V gene data show CDR1 as SNHLY and CDR2 as FYNNEI. The CDR3 coding sequence is TGTGCCAGCAGTAACCCAGGGGGCAGTTCTAACTATGGCTACACCTTC. Its translation: CASSNPGGSSNYGYTF.

The chain has TRBV11-3 and TRBJ2-7; no clear D gene. The CDR3 runs 13 residues. Germline CDR1 reads SGHNT; CDR2 reads YENEEA. With 0 bases removed from V and 5 bases from J, the gap between germline ends came to 8 bases. In DNA form, the CDR3 reads TGTGCCAGCAGCTTAGACGAGGTTAACGAGCAGTACTTC. This gives the protein CASSLDEVNEQYF. Based on the CDR3 plus reference TRBV11-3 and TRBJ2-7, the full variable domain is EAGVVQSPRYKIIEKKQPVAFWCNPISGHNTLYWYLQNLGQGPELLIRYENEEAVDDSQLPKDRFSAERLKGVDSTLKIQPAELGDSAVYLCASSLDEVNEQYFGPGTRLTVT.

This clone was seen ten or more times. This chain uses TRBV4-1 with TRBJ2-2; TRBD1 agrees at 10 bases. The trim removed 2 bases at V and 7 bases at J, leaving 4 bases unmatched. Germline CDR1 is MGHRA and CDR2 is YSYEKL. The CDR3 is 15 residues long. The chain's CDR3 is CASSQRTGGIGELFF. DNA of the CDR3: TGCGCCAGCAGCCAAAGGACAGGGGGAATCGGGGAGCTGTTTTTT.

This clone was detected only once. This chain links TRBV4-1 with TRBJ1-4, with TRBD1 as a possible D gene (6 bases). The CDR3 has 15 amino acids. V was shortened by 3 bases and J by 5 bases, with 13 bases between the two germline ends. Germline-derived CDR1 and CDR2 are MGHRA and YSYEKL. CDR3: CASSQERRGNEKLFF. The CDR3 region has the DNA TGCGCCAGCAGCCAGGAACGCAGGGGCAATGAAAAACTGTTTTTT.

This clone was seen more than once but under ten times. The chain links TRBV5-5 to TRBJ2-1; TRBD2 aligns across 9 bases. V gave up 3 bases and J gave up 8 bases; unmatched junction bases: 12. The CDR3 runs 16 residues. Germline assignment: CDR1 SGHKS and CDR2 YYEKEE (reference sequence). The CDR3 loop reads CASSSGLAGVLDEQFF. The CDR3 nucleotides read TGTGCCAGCAGCTCGGGATTAGCGGGAGTCCTTGATGAGCAGTTCTTC.

The chain combines TRBV5-1 with TRBJ2-7; D might be TRBD1 (6 bases). Looked up from germline, CDR1 is SGHRS and CDR2 is YFSETQ. The V end lost 0 bases, the J end lost 2 bases, and 12 bases lay between the germline ends. The CDR3 extends over 15 amino acids. CDR3 sequence: CASSLGPYRAYEQYF. In DNA form, the CDR3 reads TGCGCCAGCAGCTTGGGCCCCTACAGGGCCTACGAGCAGTACTTC.

The rearrangement links TRBV10-3 to TRBJ2-2; D unclear. The CDR3 extends over 11 amino acids. The germline V gene has CDR1 ENHRY and CDR2 SYGVKD. Trimming removed 8 bases at V and 5 bases at J, with 6 bases between. The CDR3 spells CAIQSTGELFF. The CDR3 coding sequence is TGTGCCATCCAATCGACCGGGGAGCTGTTTTTT.

This clone came up a few times. The chain links TRBV13 to TRBJ2-3; 11 bases are shared with TRBD2. The J segment lost 4 bases and the V segment lost 4 bases, leaving 4 bases of the junction unmatched. This CDR3 contains 15 residues. Germline V gene data show CDR1 as PRHDT and CDR2 as FYEKMQ (reference sequence). Here the CDR3 DNA reads TGTGCCAGCAGCTCGGTAGCGGGGGGGGCAGATACGCAGTATTTT. Its translation is CASSSVAGGADTQYF.

The chain combines TRBV28 with TRBJ1-2, with 8 bases matching TRBD1. The germline V gene encodes CDR1 MDHEN and CDR2 SYDVKM. The CDR3 extends over 13 amino acids. The junction had 7 bases not matched to a gene; V was cut back by 6 bases and J by 7 bases. The CDR3 DNA reads TGTGCCAGCAGAAAGCCAGGGGGCGGTGGCTACACCTTC. This sequence encodes CASRKPGGGGYTF.

The chain uses TRBV7-6 and TRBJ1-2; 10 nucleotides match TRBD1. This CDR3 has 15 amino acids. V lost 2 bases, J lost 2 bases, and 2 bases stayed unmatched. Germline-derived CDR1 and CDR2 are SGHVS and FNYEAQ. The DNA for the CDR3 is TGTGCCAGCAGCTTAAGGACAGGGGGAAACTATGGCTACACCTTC. Translation gives CASSLRTGGNYGYTF.